Below are 14 T cell receptor beta chains sequenced from a single sample in a study of radiation and T cells in renal cell carcinoma (dated by TCRdb to 2018 to 2020). To prepare the library, the immunoSEQ multiplex PCR assay was applied. TCRdb took over this immuneACCESS table, retaining in-frame rearrangements with V and J assigned. Such tables are incomplete; in checked studies, under half of the missing clones stem from an unresolved V gene, and the remainder is unexplained. The sample records more than 75,000 clones, roughly four fifths of which are singletons. Of the sample, approximately 6.4% falls within the top ten clones. Explained via the paper, the time point label denotes: baseline pretreatment blood. The label giving this sample's treatment or condition can be read as: 15 Gy SBRT to primary tumor, nephrectomy 4 weeks later. The sample consisted of blood, taken from a patient whose treatment included radiotherapy and nephrectomy. The receptors shown here come from a man between 60 and 70 years old with renal cell carcinoma.

This clone was picked up a small number of times. As DNA, the CDR3 is TGTGCCAGCAGTTCCCCGACACTCCCCTACGAGCAGTACTTC. Translating gives CASSSPTLPYEQYF. The V and J genes are TRBV28 and TRBJ2-7, with unresolved D. This CDR3 spans 14 amino acids. Germline CDR1 reads MDHEN; CDR2 reads SYDVKM. Trimming shortened V by 4 bases and J by 2 bases, and 12 bases separated the two germline ends.

CDR3 DNA sequence: TGCGCCAGCAGCCAAGAGGGCCCCCCAGGGTTCGGTGAAAAACTGTTTTTT. As protein: CASSQEGPPGFGEKLFF. This chain connects TRBV4-1 to TRBJ1-4, with D possibly matching TRBD1 (5 bases). The length of the CDR3 is 17 residues. Germline V gene data show CDR1 as MGHRA and CDR2 as YSYEKL. Trimming pared 0 bases from V and 7 bases from J, leaving 18 bases between.

This clone occurred a few times. The V call is TRBV4-3, the J call TRBJ2-3; no reliable D call. The germline CDR1 and CDR2 sequences are LGHNA and YSLEER. The CDR3 covers 11 residues. The V and J ends lost 0 bases and 8 bases respectively, with 3 bases between them. For the CDR3, the DNA is TGCGCCAGCAGCCAAGAAGCTACGCAGTATTTT. The encoded protein is CASSQEATQYF.

This chain joins TRBV2 and TRBJ2-7, with a tentative D call TRBD1 (5 bases). Deletions cut 7 bases from V and 2 bases from J, with 18 bases between. Germline CDR1 SNHLY, CDR2 FYNNEI. The CDR3 loop spans 15 amino acids. CDR3 in DNA: TGTGCCAGCAACCCGGACATGGCGACCCCCTACGAGCAGTACTTC. Translated: CASNPDMATPYEQYF.

The V gene is TRBV5-1, the J gene TRBJ2-3; 12 bases match TRBD2. The CDR3 spans 18 residues. Per the germline V gene, CDR1 is SGHRS and CDR2 is YFSETQ. Trimming cost V 2 bases and J 4 bases; bases outside gene matches: 11. CDR3 nucleotide sequence: TGCGCCAGCAGCTTAAGTGCTAGCGGGAGGGCCCTCGCAGATACGCAGTATTTT. Protein product: CASSLSASGRALADTQYF.

The chain combines TRBV5-1 with TRBJ2-7; 9 bases line up with TRBD2. CDR3 length equals 13 residues. CDR1 and CDR2 from the germline V gene are SGHRS and YFSETQ. With 3 bases clipped from V and 8 bases from J, the junction kept 6 bases outside the gene matches. CDR3 region: CASSSVAGDKQYF. The DNA of the CDR3 is TGCGCCAGCAGCTCGGTAGCGGGAGACAAGCAGTACTTC.

The V gene is TRBV5-8, the J gene TRBJ2-7; 7 bases are a match to TRBD1. This CDR3 has 16 amino acids. The V segment lost 0 bases and the J segment 1 base; nucleotides outside the gene matches: 7. The germline CDR1 and CDR2 sequences are SGHTS and YDEGEE. The CDR3, as DNA: TGTGCCAGCAGCTTGGTGGGTTCAGGGGGATCCTACGAGCAGTACTTC. Amino acid sequence: CASSLVGSGGSYEQYF.

J is TRBJ1-4 and V is TRBV2; D uncertain. CDR3 length: 12 amino acids. Trimming stripped 7 bases from V and 4 bases from J, with 7 bases between. Germline CDR1 and CDR2: SNHLY and FYNNEI. CDR3 residues: CASKKINEKLFF. The DNA for the CDR3 is TGTGCCAGCAAGAAGATTAATGAAAAACTGTTTTTT.

V and J are TRBV23-1 and TRBJ2-3; 13 nucleotides match TRBD2. TRBV23-1 is sorted into the ORF group, with uncertain function. CDR3 size: 21 residues. Germline trimming cut 0 bases from V and 1 base from J; bases unmatched to any gene: 13. The CDR3 loop reads CASSQSIWVGLAGVGTDTQYF. In DNA form, the CDR3 reads TGCGCCAGCAGTCAATCGATCTGGGTTGGACTAGCGGGAGTAGGCACAGATACGCAGTATTTT.

V and J are TRBV5-5 and TRBJ2-4; D is unresolved. The germline V gene has CDR1 SGHKS and CDR2 YYEKEE (reference sequence). Between the trimmed V and J ends, which lost 0 bases and 0 bases, there was a span of 4 bases. This CDR3 is 14 amino acids long. The CDR3 sequence is CASSLVLAKNIQYF. The CDR3 nucleotides read TGTGCCAGCAGCTTGGTGCTAGCCAAAAACATTCAGTACTTC.

This sequence joins TRBV7-2 and TRBJ2-1; TRBD1 might be the D (5 bases). CDR1 and CDR2 (germline): SGHTA, FQGNSA. Trimming stripped 1 base from V and 9 bases from J, with 7 bases between. The CDR3 consists of 12 residues. CDR3 sequence reads: CASSLVRGEQFF. The CDR3 DNA reads as TGTGCCAGCAGCTTAGTTAGGGGTGAGCAGTTCTTC.

The chain is built from TRBV19 and TRBJ2-3; D not resolved. CDR3 size: 13 residues. V lost 1 base and J 5 bases, leaving 7 bases between the germline ends. Germline V CDR1 and CDR2: LNHDA, SQIVND (reference sequence). CDR3 nucleotide sequence: TGTGCCAGTAGTATAGGGTGGATAGATACGCAGTATTTT. Translating it yields CASSIGWIDTQYF.

This clone was detected once. The V and J genes are TRBV4-3 and TRBJ2-7, with D perhaps matching TRBD1 (6 bases). Trimming pared 1 base from V and 3 bases from J, leaving 13 bases between. This CDR3 has 15 residues. Germline CDR1 LGHNA, CDR2 YSLEER. The CDR3 nucleotides are TGCGCCAGCAGCCAAGTACAGGGTTATATCTACGAGCAGTACTTC. It specifies CASSQVQGYIYEQYF.

This clone has more than one count but fewer than ten. V is TRBV7-9 and J is TRBJ2-7; 7 bases are shared with TRBD1. Germline CDR1 and CDR2: SEHNR and FQNEAQ (reference sequence). The V segment lost 7 bases and the J segment 4 bases; nucleotides outside the gene matches: 7. This CDR3 has 13 residues. The CDR3 is CASTGTALYEQYF. The DNA for the CDR3 is TGTGCCAGCACCGGGACAGCACTTTACGAGCAGTACTTC.